This is a list of T cell receptor beta chains from one sample in a study of cytomegalovirus exposure and HLA in healthy donors. Method: immunoSEQ multiplex PCR; TCRdb's copy keeps in-frame clones and lacks some. The table shows 250,000 to 350,000 clones, with just over 85% occurring only once. The sequenced sample was PBMCs. These receptors all come from a man in his forties in good health and CMV-seropositive. Each CDR3 is given with its conserved first and last residue. The D gene is left open where the match is weak. Size tells how often a clone was seen (once, few, many) or the class of an expanded clone, and some rows leave it out.

d_call	j_call	clone_size	v_call	cdr3_nt	cdr3_aa
TRBD2	TRBJ2-1	-	TRBV11-2	TGTGCCAGCAGCCCGGGACTATACTACAATGAGCAGTTCTTC	CASSPGLYYNEQFF
TRBD2	TRBJ2-7	-	TRBV14	TGTGCCAGCAGCCAAGATGTCCTAGCGGGGGTCTACGAGCAGTACTTC	CASSQDVLAGVYEQYF
TRBD1	TRBJ1-2	-	TRBV29-1	TGCAGCGTTCCACAGGGGGATAATGACTATGGCTACACCTTC	CSVPQGDNDYGYTF
-	TRBJ1-1	-	TRBV5-6	TGTGCCAGCAGCTTCGGGAACACTGAAGCTTTCTTT	CASSFGNTEAFF
TRBD1	TRBJ1-4	-	TRBV2	TGTGCCAGCAGTGTTGGGACAGCAACTAATGAAAAACTGTTTTTT	CASSVGTATNEKLFF
TRBD1	TRBJ2-7	-	TRBV5-6	TGTGCCAGCAGCTTCAGACAGGGGTCACGATCCTACGAGCAGTACTTC	CASSFRQGSRSYEQYF
-	TRBJ2-2	few	TRBV6-6	TGTGCCAGCAGTTACTCGACGCAGGGAAGGGACGGGGAGCTGTTTTTT	CASSYSTQGRDGELFF
-	TRBJ1-1	many	TRBV7-9	TGTGCCAGCAGCGCCACCGGGGCGGGGATCACTGAAGCTTTCTTT	CASSATGAGITEAFF
TRBD1	TRBJ1-4	-	TRBV5-4	TGTGCCAGCAGCGTCGACCGGGACAGGGCGGAAAAACTGTTTTTT	CASSVDRDRAEKLFF
TRBD1	TRBJ2-5	-	TRBV15	TGTGCCACCAGCAGGCCTGGACAGGGCAGGGAGACCCAGTACTTC	CATSRPGQGRETQYF
-	TRBJ2-7	-	TRBV27	TGTGCCAGCAGTTCGGGTGCAACCTACGAGCAGTACTTC	CASSSGATYEQYF
TRBD1	TRBJ1-1	few	TRBV4-1	TGCGCCAGCAGCCAGACTACAGGGGGCGCGACTGAAGCTTTCTTT	CASSQTTGGATEAFF
TRBD1	TRBJ2-7	-	TRBV5-1	TGCGCCAGCAGCTTCGGACAGGGGGCGGGAAACGAGCAGTACTTC	CASSFGQGAGNEQYF
-	TRBJ2-3	-	TRBV10-3	TGTGCCATCAGTGACCCGGGAGTGGGAACAGATACGCAGTATTTT	CAISDPGVGTDTQYF
-	TRBJ2-7	-	TRBV6-1	TGTGCCAGCAGTGAATTTAGTGGACAGTTCTACGAGCAGTACTTC	CASSEFSGQFYEQYF
-	TRBJ2-7	once	TRBV10-1	TGCGCCAGCAGTGATAGGGCTGGAGGGGTCTACGAGCAGTACTTC	CASSDRAGGVYEQYF
-	TRBJ1-1	-	TRBV28	TGTGCCAGCAGTTTATTCGGTTCTAGGAACACTGAAGCTTTCTTT	CASSLFGSRNTEAFF
TRBD1	TRBJ2-7	-	TRBV7-2	TGTGCCAGCAGCTTAAGTGACAGGGGAAACGAGCAGTACTTC	CASSLSDRGNEQYF
-	TRBJ1-1	few	TRBV6-5	TGTGCCAGCACCCCCGCCGGGGAGGGGAACACTGAAGCTTTCTTT	CASTPAGEGNTEAFF
-	TRBJ2-1	-	TRBV19	TGTGCCAGTAGTCTGGTGGCTAGCTCCTACAATGAGCAGTTCTTC	CASSLVASSYNEQFF